The clone carrying this T cell receptor beta chain was observed a handful of times. The data derive from a study of blood T cell repertoires in COVID-19. Under the authors' procedure: Amplification of reference gene primers was used by the study to estimate nucleated cell counts. The method was immunoSEQ multiplex PCR; TCRdb's version includes in-frame clones alone and lacks a portion of them. The DNA gave D and trimming, while V, J and clone size come from that table. Of around 250,000 clones listed, less than 90% are singletons. The sequencing input was peripheral blood. The clonotype was recovered from a man aged 55 to 69 with acute or convalescent COVID-19.

The CDR3 here is CASSLDRVNQPQHF. DNA of the CDR3: TGTGCCAGCAGTTTGGACAGGGTAAACCAGCCCCAGCATTTT. The genes are TRBV6-5 and TRBJ1-5, with 8 positions matching TRBD1. V trimming: 4 bases; J trimming: 7 bases; junction bases outside the gene matches: 6. Germline CDR1 MNHEY, CDR2 SVGAGI. The CDR3 is made up of 14 amino acids.